These 21 T cell receptor beta chains were all obtained from the same sample, sequenced in a study of blood T cells in healthy people across ages. Then a second PCR, running about 6 to 12 cycles, was carried out with a sample-barcoded 5' primer and a J-beta primer mix. TCRdb re-called the 5' RACE reads through MiXCR, storing one row per CDR3 protein. The data contain over 1.5 million distinct CDR3 sequences, 49% of them singletons. Sample: blood. The receptors derive from a woman aged 40 to 50 in good health.

The rearrangement joins TRBV28 to TRBJ1-5; 9 nucleotides line up with TRBD1. The CDR3 spans 14 residues. The J segment lost 6 bases and the V segment lost 6 bases, leaving 6 bases of the junction unmatched. Looked up from germline, CDR1 is MDHEN and CDR2 is SYDVKM. For the CDR3, the DNA is TGTGCCAGCAGAACAGACAGGGGGGTTCAGCCCCAGCATTTT. This translates into CASRTDRGVQPQHF.

J is TRBJ2-1 and V is TRBV3-1; D ambiguous. Between the trimmed V and J ends, which lost 5 bases and 5 bases, there was a span of 13 bases. The CDR3 runs to 14 residues. The germline gives CDR1 LGHDT, CDR2 YNNKEL (reference sequence). CDR3 bases: TGTGCCAGCAGCTTGGGCCGTCTTAACAATGAGCAGTTCTTC. It specifies CASSLGRLNNEQFF.

This clonotype came up a few times. The chain couples TRBV4-3 to TRBJ2-3, with a weak D call TRBD2 (5 bases). CDR3 length: 17 amino acids. V lost 4 bases and J lost 1, with 18 bases in between. Looked up from germline, CDR1 is LGHNA and CDR2 is YSLEER. Here the CDR3 DNA reads TGCGCCAGCAGCCCTGGGGAACCGGGAATCCGCACAGATACGCAGTATTTT. Protein product: CASSPGEPGIRTDTQYF.

The chain joins TRBV13 to TRBJ2-5; tentatively, D is TRBD1 or TRBD2 (5 bases each). Germline V gene lookup returns CDR1 PRHDT and CDR2 FYEKMQ (reference sequence). The CDR3 sequence is 16 residues long. V gave up 1 base and J gave up 5 bases, with 17 bases separating them. CDR3 bases: TGTGCCAGCAGCTTAGTACCGCAAACGGGGCAGGAGACCCAGTACTTC. Translation: CASSLVPQTGQETQYF.

The rearrangement uses TRBV7-2 and TRBJ2-5, with unresolved D. Germline CDR1 and CDR2: SGHTA and FQGNSA. The V end lost 5 bases, the J end lost 11 bases, and 21 bases lay between the germline ends. CDR3 size: 14 residues. The CDR3: CASSVVRQNNEQYF. CDR3 in DNA: TGTGCCAGCAGCGTAGTTAGACAAAACAATGAGCAGTACTTC.

The gene calls are TRBV29-1 and TRBJ1-1; no reliable D call. Germline values: CDR1 SQVTM, CDR2 ANQGSEA. This CDR3 region has 14 residues. V was clipped by 3 bases and J by 0 bases, with 11 bases between them. DNA for the CDR3: TGCAGCGTTGATACGGCACAGCTGAACACTGAAGCTTTCTTT. This translates into CSVDTAQLNTEAFF.

This clonotype appeared a few times. The V gene is TRBV20-1, the J gene TRBJ2-7; D gene uncertain. The CDR3 consists of 13 residues. The germline V and J ends were trimmed by 3 bases and 2 bases, with 11 bases remaining between them. Germline V gene data show CDR1 as DFQATT and CDR2 as SNEGSKA (reference sequence). The CDR3 spells CSASSHSAYEQYF. DNA for the CDR3: TGCAGTGCTAGTTCCCACAGTGCCTACGAGCAGTACTTC.

The V call is TRBV12-5, the J call TRBJ2-1; 9 nucleotides agree with TRBD2. V lost 5 bases and J lost 7; bases outside the gene matches: 15. The CDR3 runs 17 residues. Germline V CDR1 and CDR2: LGHNT, FRNRAP. The CDR3 DNA follows: TGTGCTAGTGGTCCAGCGACCGGGCTAGCGGGATATAATGAGCAGTTCTTC. Protein sequence: CASGPATGLAGYNEQFF.

In this sample, this clonotype turned up a few times. This chain joins TRBV4-3 and TRBJ2-7; perhaps TRBD1 as D (6 bases). Trimming shortened V by 4 bases and J by 3 bases, and 13 bases separated the two germline ends. Germline CDR1 reads LGHNA; CDR2 reads YSLEER. This CDR3 region has 14 residues. The CDR3 sequence is CASSPRTDYYEQYF. CDR3 DNA sequence: TGCGCCAGCAGCCCCAGGACAGACTACTACGAGCAGTACTTC.

V and J are TRBV6-5 and TRBJ2-7, with TRBD2 identical over 9 bases. With the DNA end fitting TRBJ2-5 better, the J assignment may be wrong. This CDR3 spans 16 amino acids. Germline V CDR1 and CDR2: MNHEY, SVGAGI. CDR3 region: CASRGRLAAGAETQYF. The CDR3 region has the DNA TGTGCCAGCAGAGGAAGACTAGCGGCGGGGGCGGAGACCCAGTACTTC.

This clonotype was recorded many times. The CDR3 region has the DNA TGTGCCAGCAGTTTAAGCGGCAGAAAGTATGGCTACACCTTC. Its translation is CASSLSGRKYGYTF. The chain links TRBV12-3 or TRBV12-4 to TRBJ1-2; D ambiguous. V was trimmed by 2 bases and J by 5 bases, leaving 12 bases between them. CDR3 length: 14 residues.

CDR3 DNA sequence: TGTGCCAGCAGTTTGACACGGTTAAATTCACCCCTCCACTTT. Its protein product is CASSLTRLNSPLHF. The V call is TRBV28, the J call TRBJ1-6, with D hard to call. Trimming took off 3 bases at V and 7 bases at J, with 10 bases between the two ends. Germline-derived CDR1 and CDR2 are MDHEN and SYDVKM. The CDR3 extends over 14 amino acids.

This clonotype was counted between two and nine times. The chain joins TRBV29-1 to TRBJ2-3; D is perhaps TRBD1 (6 bases). Trimming shortened V by 3 bases and J by 0 bases, and 16 bases separated the two germline ends. This CDR3 is 16 amino acids long. The germline gives CDR1 SQVTM, CDR2 ANQGSEA. The CDR3 spells CSVDSGTNPSTDTQYF. Written as DNA, the CDR3 is TGCAGCGTTGATAGTGGGACAAATCCTAGCACAGATACGCAGTATTTT.

This clonotype came up many times. The chain recombines TRBV29-1 with TRBJ2-5; D gene uncertain. Germline-derived CDR1 and CDR2 are SQVTM and ANQGSEA. The CDR3 sequence is 13 residues long. Trimming removed 4 bases from V and 2 bases from J, with 11 bases in between. CDR3 residues: CSVGIPGQETQYF. The DNA for the CDR3 is TGCAGCGTTGGCATCCCAGGTCAAGAGACCCAGTACTTC.

The genes are TRBV20-1 and TRBJ2-4; 9 bases map to TRBD2. CDR3 length equals 15 residues. CDR1 is DFQATT and CDR2 is SNEGSKA in the germline V gene (reference sequence). The ends lost 1 base at V and 5 bases at J; junction bases unmatched: 6. Written as DNA, the CDR3 is TGCAGTGCTAGAGCAATTGCTAGCGGGGAAAACATTCAGTACTTC. Its translation is CSARAIASGENIQYF.

The V gene is TRBV20-1, the J gene TRBJ2-1; TRBD1 is a possible D gene (6 bases). The germline V gene encodes CDR1 DFQATT and CDR2 SNEGSKA (reference sequence). This CDR3 is 18 amino acids long. Trimming took off 4 bases at V and 0 bases at J, with 22 bases between the two ends. The CDR3 DNA reads as TGCAGTGCTATAGGGGACACAACTTTCCTATTCTCCTACAATGAGCAGTTCTTC. Its protein is CSAIGDTTFLFSYNEQFF.

This chain connects TRBV29-1 to TRBJ2-1; TRBD1 is a possible D gene (5 bases). Trimming shortened V by 5 bases and J by 6 bases, and 17 bases separated the two germline ends. Looked up from germline, CDR1 is SQVTM and CDR2 is ANQGSEA. The CDR3 extends over 14 amino acids. In DNA form, the CDR3 reads TGCAGCGTTCAGCCGGCAGGGCCCTGCAATGAGCAGTTCTTC. Protein: CSVQPAGPCNEQFF.

The chain recombines TRBV7-9 with TRBJ1-2; D is uncertain. Trimming stripped 6 bases from V and 12 bases from J, with 11 bases between. Per germline, CDR1 SEHNR and CDR2 FQNEAQ (reference sequence). The CDR3 consists of 10 residues. The CDR3 spells CASSKHEDTF. The CDR3 nucleotides read TGTGCCAGCAGTAAACATGAGGACACCTTC.

This clonotype appeared a few times. The chain is built from TRBV4-3 and TRBJ2-3, with D perhaps matching TRBD2 (6 bases). Germline loops: CDR1 LGHNA, CDR2 YSLEER. V was clipped by 1 base and J by 2 bases, with 10 bases between them. This CDR3 is built from 15 residues. The CDR3 DNA reads TGCGCCAGCAGCCAAGGACTAGTCTCCACAGATACGCAGTATTTT. This translates into CASSQGLVSTDTQYF.

V and J are TRBV29-1 and TRBJ2-7; D may be TRBD2 (5 bases). CDR1 SQVTM and CDR2 ANQGSEA come from the germline V gene. The CDR3 is 13 amino acids. V was cut by 4 bases and J by 5 bases, with 15 bases left in between. CDR3 bases: TGCAGCGTTGCATCTAGCCTCTGGGACGAGCAGTACTTC. It is translated as CSVASSLWDEQYF.

This clonotype came up a few times. The chain uses TRBV4-1 and TRBJ1-2; D call uncertain. Germline CDR1 is MGHRA and CDR2 is YSYEKL. The V and J ends lost 0 bases and 4 bases respectively, with 15 bases between them. The CDR3 contains 16 residues. The CDR3, as DNA: TGCGCCAGCAGCCAAGAAGTGAAACAGCCGACCTATGGCTACACCTTC. Protein product: CASSQEVKQPTYGYTF.